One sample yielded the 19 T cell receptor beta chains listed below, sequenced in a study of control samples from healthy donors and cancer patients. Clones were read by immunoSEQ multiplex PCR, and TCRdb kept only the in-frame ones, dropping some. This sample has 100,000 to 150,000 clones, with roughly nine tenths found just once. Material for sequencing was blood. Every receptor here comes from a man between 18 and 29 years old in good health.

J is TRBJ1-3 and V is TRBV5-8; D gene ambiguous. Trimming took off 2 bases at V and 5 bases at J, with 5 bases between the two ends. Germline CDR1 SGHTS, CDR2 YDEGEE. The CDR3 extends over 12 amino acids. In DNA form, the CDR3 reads TGTGCCAGCAGCTTAGGAAGAAACACCATATATTTT. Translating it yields CASSLGRNTIYF.

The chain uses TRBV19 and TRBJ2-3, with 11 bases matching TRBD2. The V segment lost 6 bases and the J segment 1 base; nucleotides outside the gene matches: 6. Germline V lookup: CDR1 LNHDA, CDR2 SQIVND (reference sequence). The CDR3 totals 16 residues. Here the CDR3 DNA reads TGTGCCAGTAGAAACCGGACTAGCGGGTGCACAGATACGCAGTATTTT. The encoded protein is CASRNRTSGCTDTQYF.

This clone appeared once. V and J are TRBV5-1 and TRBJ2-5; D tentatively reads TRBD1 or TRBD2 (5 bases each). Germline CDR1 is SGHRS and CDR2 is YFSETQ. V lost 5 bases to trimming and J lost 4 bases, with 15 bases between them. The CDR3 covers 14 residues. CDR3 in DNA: TGCGCCAGCAGTAACTCAGGGACGGGAGAGACCCAGTACTTC. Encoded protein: CASSNSGTGETQYF. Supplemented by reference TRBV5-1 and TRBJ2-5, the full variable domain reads KAGVTQTPRYLIKTRGQQVTLSCSPISGHRSVSWYQQTPGQGLQFLFEYFSETQRNKGNFPGRFSGRQFSNSRSEMNVSTLELGDSALYLCASSNSGTGETQYFGPGTRLLVL.

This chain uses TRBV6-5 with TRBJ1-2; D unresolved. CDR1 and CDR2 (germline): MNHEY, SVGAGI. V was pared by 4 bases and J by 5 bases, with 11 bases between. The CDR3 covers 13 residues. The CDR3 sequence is CASSSPLEYGYTF. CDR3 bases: TGTGCCAGCAGTTCCCCCCTAGAATATGGCTACACCTTC.

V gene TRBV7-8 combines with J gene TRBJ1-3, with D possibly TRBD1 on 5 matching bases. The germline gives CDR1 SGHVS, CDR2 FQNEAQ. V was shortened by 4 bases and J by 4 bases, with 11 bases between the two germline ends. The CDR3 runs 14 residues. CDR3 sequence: CASSSEGRGNTIYF. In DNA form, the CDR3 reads TGTGCCAGCAGCTCCGAGGGGCGCGGAAACACCATATATTTT.

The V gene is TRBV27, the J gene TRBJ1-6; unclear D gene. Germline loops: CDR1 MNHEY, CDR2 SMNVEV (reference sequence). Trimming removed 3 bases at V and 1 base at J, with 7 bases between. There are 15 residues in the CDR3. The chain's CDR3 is CASSFVNSYNSPLHF. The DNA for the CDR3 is TGTGCCAGCAGTTTTGTCAATTCCTATAATTCACCCCTCCACTTT.

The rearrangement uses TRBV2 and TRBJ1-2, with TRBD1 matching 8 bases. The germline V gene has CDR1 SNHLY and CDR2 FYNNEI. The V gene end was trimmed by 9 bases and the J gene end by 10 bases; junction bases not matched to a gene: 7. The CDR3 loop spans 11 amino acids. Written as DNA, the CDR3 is TGTGCCAGTGGCTGGGACAGGACCTACACCTTC. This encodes CASGWDRTYTF.

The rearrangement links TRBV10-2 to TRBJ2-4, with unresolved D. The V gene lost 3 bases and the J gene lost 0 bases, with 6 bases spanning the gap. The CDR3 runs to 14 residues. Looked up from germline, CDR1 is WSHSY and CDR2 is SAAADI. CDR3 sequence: CASSEQIAKNIQYF. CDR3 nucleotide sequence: TGCGCCAGCAGTGAACAGATAGCCAAAAACATTCAGTACTTC.

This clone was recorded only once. CDR3 DNA: TGTGCCAGCAGCCTCTTCACAGATACGCAGTATTTT. It codes for CASSLFTDTQYF. The chain combines TRBV12-3 or TRBV12-4 with TRBJ2-3; no clear D. The V end lost 6 bases, the J end lost 2 bases, and 6 bases lay between the germline ends. The CDR3 totals 12 residues.

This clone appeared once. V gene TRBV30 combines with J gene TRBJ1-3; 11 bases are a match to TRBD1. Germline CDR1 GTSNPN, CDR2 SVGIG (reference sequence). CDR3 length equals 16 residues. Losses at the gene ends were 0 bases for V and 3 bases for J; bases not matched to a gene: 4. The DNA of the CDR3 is TGTGCCTGGAGTGTCAGGACAGGGGGCCGTGGAAACACCATATATTTT. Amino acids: CAWSVRTGGRGNTIYF. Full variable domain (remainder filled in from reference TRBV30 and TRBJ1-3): SQTIHQWPATLVQPVGSPLSLECTVEGTSNPNLYWYRQAAGRGLQLLFYSVGIGQISSEVPQNLSASRPQDRQFILSSKKLLLSDSGFYLCAWSVRTGGRGNTIYFGEGSWLTVV.

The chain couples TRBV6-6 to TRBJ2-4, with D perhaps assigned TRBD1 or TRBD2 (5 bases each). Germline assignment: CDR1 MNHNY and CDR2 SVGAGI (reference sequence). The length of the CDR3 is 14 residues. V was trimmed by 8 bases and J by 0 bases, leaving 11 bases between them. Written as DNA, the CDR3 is TGTGCCAGCGGCCACGGGACAGCCAAAAACATTCAGTACTTC. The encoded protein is CASGHGTAKNIQYF.

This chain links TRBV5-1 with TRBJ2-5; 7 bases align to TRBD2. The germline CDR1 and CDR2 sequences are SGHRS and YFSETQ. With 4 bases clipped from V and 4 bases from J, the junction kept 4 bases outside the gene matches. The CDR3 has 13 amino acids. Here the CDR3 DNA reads TGCGCCAGCAGCCGGGGACTATCAGAGACCCAGTACTTC. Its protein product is CASSRGLSETQYF.

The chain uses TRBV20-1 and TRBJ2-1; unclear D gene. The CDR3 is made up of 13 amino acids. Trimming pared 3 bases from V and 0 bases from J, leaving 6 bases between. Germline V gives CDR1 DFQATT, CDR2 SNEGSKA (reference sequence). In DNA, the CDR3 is TGCAGTGCTAGTGGGGACTCCTACAATGAGCAGTTCTTC. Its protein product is CSASGDSYNEQFF.

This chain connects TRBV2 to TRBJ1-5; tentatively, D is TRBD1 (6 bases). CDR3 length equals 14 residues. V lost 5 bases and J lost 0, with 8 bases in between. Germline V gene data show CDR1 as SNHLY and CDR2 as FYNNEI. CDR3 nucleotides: TGTGCCAGCAGTTCGACAGGTAGCAATCAGCCCCAGCATTTT. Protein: CASSSTGSNQPQHF.

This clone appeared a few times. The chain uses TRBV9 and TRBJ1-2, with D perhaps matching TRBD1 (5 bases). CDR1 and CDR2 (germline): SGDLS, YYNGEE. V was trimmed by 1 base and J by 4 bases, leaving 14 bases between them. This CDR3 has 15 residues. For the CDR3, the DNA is TGTGCCAGCAGCGTATACTCCCGGGGCAGCTATGGCTACACCTTC. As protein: CASSVYSRGSYGYTF.

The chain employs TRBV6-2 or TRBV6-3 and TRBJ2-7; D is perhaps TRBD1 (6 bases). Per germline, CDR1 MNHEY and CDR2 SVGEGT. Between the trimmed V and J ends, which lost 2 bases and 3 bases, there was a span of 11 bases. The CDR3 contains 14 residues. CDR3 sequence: CASSYTTGNYEQYF. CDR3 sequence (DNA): TGTGCCAGCAGTTACACAACAGGGAACTACGAGCAGTACTTC.

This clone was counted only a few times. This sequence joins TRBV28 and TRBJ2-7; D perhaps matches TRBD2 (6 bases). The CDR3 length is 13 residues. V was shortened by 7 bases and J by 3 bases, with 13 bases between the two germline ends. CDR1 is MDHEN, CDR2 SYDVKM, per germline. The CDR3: CASKTRASYEQYF. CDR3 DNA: TGTGCCAGCAAGACTAGGGCTAGCTACGAGCAGTACTTC. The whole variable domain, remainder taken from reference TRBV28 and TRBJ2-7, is DVKVTQSSRYLVKRTGEKVFLECVQDMDHENMFWYRQDPGLGLRLIYFSYDVKMKEKGDIPEGYSVSREKKERFSLILESASTNQTSMYLCASKTRASYEQYFGPGTRLTVT.

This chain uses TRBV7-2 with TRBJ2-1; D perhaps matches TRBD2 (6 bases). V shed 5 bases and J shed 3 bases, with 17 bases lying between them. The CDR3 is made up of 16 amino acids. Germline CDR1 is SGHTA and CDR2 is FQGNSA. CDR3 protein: CASSPSGAGHYNEQFF. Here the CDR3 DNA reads TGTGCCAGCAGCCCCAGTGGCGCGGGGCACTACAATGAGCAGTTCTTC.

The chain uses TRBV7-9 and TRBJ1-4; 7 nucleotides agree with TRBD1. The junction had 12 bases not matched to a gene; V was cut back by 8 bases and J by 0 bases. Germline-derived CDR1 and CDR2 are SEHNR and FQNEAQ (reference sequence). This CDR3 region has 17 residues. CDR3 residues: CASGPGAGGTTNEKLFF. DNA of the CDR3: TGTGCCAGCGGGCCCGGCGCAGGGGGGACAACTAATGAAAAACTGTTTTTT.